A single T cell receptor beta chain is shown here with its context. As yet, its antigen is unknown. This specimen comes from a study of T cell responses to AZD1222 COVID-19 vaccine. Study-wide points: Donors were mostly white British, more females; clonal diversity possibly underestimated. Nearly half of the spike-specific TCRs reportedly recognize variant regions that carry no mutations.

Assay used: immunoSEQ multiplex PCR; TCRdb lists only in-frame clones, some missing. Among 90,000 to 120,000 clones listed, around 92% were seen once. The germline gives CDR1 SNHLY, CDR2 FYNNEI. This CDR3 is 16 amino acids long. Trimming shortened V by 2 bases and J by 6 bases, and 16 bases separated the two germline ends. Combined were second doses at about 4 or about 12 weeks. Source: peripheral blood, taken 28 days after the second AZD1222 dose. The sequence came from an adult who received the AZD1222 COVID-19 vaccine. J is TRBJ2-2 and V is TRBV2; D may be TRBD1 or TRBD2 (5 bases each). The chain's CDR3 is CASSELVGTVAGELFF. In nucleotides, the CDR3 is TGTGCCAGCAGTGAACTGGTAGGGACCGTAGCCGGGGAGCTGTTTTTT. The variable domain in full, completed from reference TRBV2 and TRBJ2-2, reads EPEVTQTPSHQVTQMGQEVILRCVPISNHLYFYWYRQILGQKVEFLVSFYNNEISEKSEIFDDQFSVERPDGSNFTLKIRSTKLEDSAMYFCASSELVGTVAGELFFGEGSRLTVL.